Listed below are T cell receptor beta chains from one sample, sequenced in a study of response to subunit inactivated influenza vaccine. TCRdb used MiXCR to reprocess the RT-PCR reads, holding one entry per CDR3 protein. The repertoire holds approximately 700,000 distinct CDR3 sequences, 15% to 17% seen once, with more than 9% in the top ten. The input for sequencing was PBMCs from blood, taken 11 to 12 days after vaccination. The receptors stem from a middle-aged man who received an inactivated influenza vaccine. Both conserved end residues are part of each CDR3. Each record gives: clone size, V gene, D gene, J gene, CDR3 protein, CDR3 DNA. The D gene is left open where the match is weak. Clone size, where shown, is once, few, many, or a class for clones that have expanded.

>few|TRBV24-1|TRBD1|TRBJ2-5
CATSDTGQGGETQYF
TGTGCCACCAGTGACACGGGACAGGGAGGAGAGACCCAGTACTTC
>.|TRBV29-1|TRBD1|TRBJ2-2
CSAGGTGSFSGELFF
TGCAGCGCTGGAGGGACAGGGAGTTTCTCCGGGGAGCTGTTTTTT
>many|TRBV5-1|.|TRBJ2-5
CASSSTRGETQYF
TGCGCCAGCAGCTCAACGCGTGGGGAGACCCAGTACTTC
>few|TRBV6-1|.|TRBJ1-2
CATTRKKGSIYGYTF
TGTGCCACCACCCGAAAAAAGGGGTCTATCTATGGCTACACCTTC
>.|TRBV20-1|TRBD2|TRBJ2-5
CSAIGTSGSIQETQYF
TGCAGTGCTATCGGGACTAGCGGGTCCATACAAGAGACCCAGTACTTC
>.|TRBV24-1|.|TRBJ2-1
CATSEGRNEQFF
TGTGCCACCAGTGAAGGGAGGAATGAGCAGTTCTTC
>few|TRBV7-2|.|TRBJ2-7
CASSFDQGWYYEQYF
TGTGCCAGCAGCTTCGATCAGGGATGGTACTACGAGCAGTACTTC
>few|TRBV6-2/TRBV6-3|TRBD2|TRBJ2-7
CASSAGLAGGSYEQYF
TGTGCCAGCAGTGCGGGACTAGCGGGAGGCTCCTACGAGCAGTACTTC
>.|TRBV5-1|TRBD1|TRBJ2-5
CASSSRGLETQYF
TGCGCCAGCAGCTCCAGGGGGCTCGAGACCCAGTACTTC
>few|TRBV7-9|.|TRBJ1-1
CASSLERSEAFF
TGTGCCAGCAGCTTAGAGAGAAGTGAAGCTTTCTTT
>few|TRBV29-1|TRBD2|TRBJ2-5
CSVEDSPRGLPPPTQYF
TGCAGCGTTGAAGATTCACCCCGGGGACTACCTCCTCCGACCCAGTACTTC
>.|TRBV11-2|TRBD2|TRBJ2-1
CASSPHPGLVYEQFF
TGTGCCAGCAGCCCCCACCCGGGACTAGTATATGAGCAGTTCTTC
>.|TRBV15|TRBD2|TRBJ2-1
CATSGGLAGGVYNEQFF
TGTGCCACCAGCGGTGGACTAGCGGGAGGAGTATACAATGAGCAGTTCTTC
>.|TRBV30|TRBD2|TRBJ2-1
CAWTMAGETYNEQFF
TGTGCCTGGACCATGGCGGGAGAGACCTACAATGAGCAGTTCTTC
>few|TRBV2|TRBD1|TRBJ2-7
CASRRDSLYEQYF
TGTGCCAGCAGACGGGACAGCCTCTACGAGCAGTACTTC
>few|TRBV12-3/TRBV12-4|.|TRBJ2-5
CASSFTRTASQETQYF
TGTGCCAGCAGCTTCACCCGGACGGCCTCTCAAGAGACCCAGTACTTC
>few|TRBV25-1|.|TRBJ1-5
CASSNTDQPQHF
TGTGCCAGCAGTAACACCGATCAGCCCCAGCATTTT
>few|TRBV5-1|.|TRBJ2-1
CASSLGGQEQFF
TGCGCCAGCAGCTTGGGGGGGCAGGAGCAGTTCTTC
>.|TRBV15|.|TRBJ2-7
CATSRPGQPHEQYF
TGTGCCACCAGCAGACCAGGACAGCCCCACGAGCAGTACTTC
>.|TRBV7-9|TRBD1|TRBJ2-3
CASSLLTGTGVTNTQYF
TGTGCCAGCAGCTTACTAACCGGGACAGGGGTAACAAATACGCAGTATTTT
>few|TRBV12-3/TRBV12-4|TRBD1|TRBJ2-1
CATEPSGGSSYNEQFF
TGTGCCACCGAACCTTCAGGGGGCAGTTCCTACAATGAGCAGTTCTTC
>few|TRBV3-1|TRBD1|TRBJ2-7
CASSQNRDRAYEQYF
TGTGCCAGCAGCCAGAACCGGGACAGGGCCTACGAGCAGTACTTC
>few|TRBV4-1|.|TRBJ2-1
CASSRKVGGSYNEQFF
TGCGCCAGCAGCCGGAAGGTAGGAGGATCCTACAATGAGCAGTTCTTC
>few|TRBV7-2|.|TRBJ2-1
CASSPRVRAAYNEQFF
TGTGCCAGCAGCCCCCGGGTCAGGGCCGCCTACAATGAGCAGTTCTTC
>.|TRBV7-2|TRBD2|TRBJ2-3
CASSSGLAGVVGDTQYF
TGTGCCAGCAGCTCTGGACTAGCGGGGGTCGTTGGAGATACGCAGTATTTT
>.|TRBV7-9|.|TRBJ2-3
CASSFRSVAEEDTQYF
TGTGCCAGCAGCTTCCGCTCGGTAGCGGAGGAGGATACGCAGTATTTT
>.|TRBV3-1|.|TRBJ1-2
CASSQDQPNYGYTF
TGTGCCAGCAGCCAGGATCAACCGAACTATGGCTACACCTTC
>many|TRBV7-9|.|TRBJ2-5
CASSPGSRRETQYF
TGTGCCAGCAGCCCCGGGAGTAGAAGGGAGACCCAGTACTTC
>few|TRBV6-1|TRBD1|TRBJ1-5
CASSRMTGGNQPQHF
TGTGCCAGCAGTCGCATGACAGGGGGTAATCAGCCCCAGCATTTT
>.|TRBV6-5|.|TRBJ2-7
CASRGWGIDEQYF
TGTGCCAGCAGGGGATGGGGAATCGACGAGCAGTACTTC
>.|TRBV5-1|.|TRBJ1-1
CASSDGGLNTEAFF
TGCGCCAGCAGTGACGGGGGGCTGAACACTGAAGCTTTCTTT
>few|TRBV6-2/TRBV6-3|.|TRBJ1-1
CASSWPTFSLRQERNTEAFF
TGTGCCAGCAGTTGGCCAACTTTTTCACTCCGACAGGAGCGGAACACTGAAGCTTTCTTT
>.|TRBV18|TRBD1|TRBJ2-7
CASSSGTGSDEQYF
TGTGCCAGCTCATCCGGGACAGGGAGTGACGAGCAGTACTTC
>few|TRBV5-1|.|TRBJ2-1
CASSLGQGRREQFF
TGCGCCAGCAGCTTGGGGCAGGGGAGGAGAGAGCAGTTCTTC
>few|TRBV3-1|.|TRBJ1-1
CASSIGLNTEAFF
TGTGCCAGCAGCATCGGGCTGAACACTGAAGCTTTCTTT
>.|TRBV27|.|TRBJ1-5
CASSLHGILSNQPQHF
TGTGCCAGCAGTCTCCATGGGATTTTGAGCAATCAGCCCCAGCATTTT
>.|TRBV7-6|TRBD1|TRBJ1-4
CASSRTDRATNEKLFF
TGTGCCAGCAGCCGAACCGACAGGGCAACTAATGAAAAACTGTTTTTT
>few|TRBV5-1|.|TRBJ2-2
CASSLGLQGSGELFF
TGCGCCAGCAGCTTGGGCCTACAGGGATCCGGGGAGCTGTTTTTT
>.|TRBV7-2|.|TRBJ2-7
CASSGKALSYEQYF
TGTGCCAGCAGCGGGAAGGCTCTTTCCTACGAGCAGTACTTC
>few|TRBV7-9|.|TRBJ1-3
CASSSTEITGNTIYF
TGTGCCAGCAGCTCAACAGAGATCACTGGAAACACCATATATTTT
>.|TRBV12-5|TRBD2|TRBJ2-1
CASGPGGPSYNEQFF
TGTGCTAGTGGTCCGGGAGGGCCCTCCTACAATGAGCAGTTCTTC
>.|TRBV6-5|TRBD1|TRBJ2-5
CASSYSRGQGVDSETQYF
TGTGCCAGCAGTTACTCGAGGGGACAGGGGGTAGATAGTGAGACCCAGTACTTC
>.|TRBV5-1|.|TRBJ2-2
CASSLDATRGTGELFF
TGCGCCAGCAGCTTGGATGCGACTAGGGGCACCGGGGAGCTGTTTTTT
>few|TRBV20-1|TRBD1|TRBJ2-6
CSARVDRGLSGANVLTF
TGCAGTGCTAGAGTGGACAGGGGACTATCTGGGGCCAACGTCCTGACTTTC
>few|TRBV4-1|TRBD1|TRBJ2-7
CASSQRAGGYEQYF
TGCGCCAGCAGCCAAAGGGCAGGGGGCTACGAGCAGTACTTC
>few|TRBV24-1|.|TRBJ2-5
CATSDPGQGLLVPETQYF
TGTGCCACCAGTGATCCGGGGCAGGGGCTACTAGTCCCGGAGACCCAGTACTTC
>few|TRBV5-5|.|TRBJ2-3
CASSLDRQFRDTQYF
TGTGCCAGCAGCTTGGACAGGCAGTTTAGGGATACGCAGTATTTT
>many|TRBV10-2|TRBD2|TRBJ2-2
CASSVRRGTGELFF
TGCGCCAGCAGTGTTAGGCGGGGGACCGGGGAGCTGTTTTTT
>few|TRBV9|TRBD2|TRBJ2-1
CASNPGRGANEQFF
TGTGCCAGCAACCCGGGGCGGGGGGCGAATGAGCAGTTCTTC
>few|TRBV9|.|TRBJ1-1
CASSPRGNGEAFF
TGTGCCAGCAGCCCCCGGGGGAACGGTGAAGCTTTCTTT
>few|TRBV6-5|TRBD2|TRBJ2-2
CASSYYVRAGGGELFF
TGTGCCAGCAGTTACTACGTGCGAGCGGGGGGCGGGGAGCTGTTTTTT